This T cell receptor (beta chain) derives from a study of identical twins. V was trimmed by 5 bases and J by 2 bases, leaving 14 bases between them. There are 14 residues in the CDR3. CDR1 is SGHRS and CDR2 is YFSETQ in the germline V gene. Template switching added a universal primer binding site, and final cDNA carried unique molecular identifiers. A single record per CDR3 protein comes from TCRdb applying MiXCR to the 5' RACE reads. The sample includes about 470,000 distinct CDR3 sequences, 20% to 30% of them seen just once. The same data also contributed to another study, on T cells expressing NK-cell markers. This second report adds: Most of the eight sequenced donors were HCMV-seropositive; one was seronegative. The CD3+CD56-NKG2C+ fraction of a handful of donors was likewise dominated by these clonotypes.

The receptor's source is a woman aged 18-29 years in good health. The chain is built from TRBV5-1 and TRBJ2-7, with D possibly being TRBD2 (7 bases). Sequencing used CD4+ T cells sorted from blood. CDR3 nucleotide sequence: TGCGCCAGCAGAAGCGGGACATTGACCTACGAGCAGTACTTC. Translated: CASRSGTLTYEQYF. The full variable domain, in which reference TRBV5-1 and TRBJ2-7 provide the parts outside the CDR3, is KAGVTQTPRYLIKTRGQQVTLSCSPISGHRSVSWYQQTPGQGLQFLFEYFSETQRNKGNFPGRFSGRQFSNSRSEMNVSTLELGDSALYLCASRSGTLTYEQYFGPGTRLTVT.